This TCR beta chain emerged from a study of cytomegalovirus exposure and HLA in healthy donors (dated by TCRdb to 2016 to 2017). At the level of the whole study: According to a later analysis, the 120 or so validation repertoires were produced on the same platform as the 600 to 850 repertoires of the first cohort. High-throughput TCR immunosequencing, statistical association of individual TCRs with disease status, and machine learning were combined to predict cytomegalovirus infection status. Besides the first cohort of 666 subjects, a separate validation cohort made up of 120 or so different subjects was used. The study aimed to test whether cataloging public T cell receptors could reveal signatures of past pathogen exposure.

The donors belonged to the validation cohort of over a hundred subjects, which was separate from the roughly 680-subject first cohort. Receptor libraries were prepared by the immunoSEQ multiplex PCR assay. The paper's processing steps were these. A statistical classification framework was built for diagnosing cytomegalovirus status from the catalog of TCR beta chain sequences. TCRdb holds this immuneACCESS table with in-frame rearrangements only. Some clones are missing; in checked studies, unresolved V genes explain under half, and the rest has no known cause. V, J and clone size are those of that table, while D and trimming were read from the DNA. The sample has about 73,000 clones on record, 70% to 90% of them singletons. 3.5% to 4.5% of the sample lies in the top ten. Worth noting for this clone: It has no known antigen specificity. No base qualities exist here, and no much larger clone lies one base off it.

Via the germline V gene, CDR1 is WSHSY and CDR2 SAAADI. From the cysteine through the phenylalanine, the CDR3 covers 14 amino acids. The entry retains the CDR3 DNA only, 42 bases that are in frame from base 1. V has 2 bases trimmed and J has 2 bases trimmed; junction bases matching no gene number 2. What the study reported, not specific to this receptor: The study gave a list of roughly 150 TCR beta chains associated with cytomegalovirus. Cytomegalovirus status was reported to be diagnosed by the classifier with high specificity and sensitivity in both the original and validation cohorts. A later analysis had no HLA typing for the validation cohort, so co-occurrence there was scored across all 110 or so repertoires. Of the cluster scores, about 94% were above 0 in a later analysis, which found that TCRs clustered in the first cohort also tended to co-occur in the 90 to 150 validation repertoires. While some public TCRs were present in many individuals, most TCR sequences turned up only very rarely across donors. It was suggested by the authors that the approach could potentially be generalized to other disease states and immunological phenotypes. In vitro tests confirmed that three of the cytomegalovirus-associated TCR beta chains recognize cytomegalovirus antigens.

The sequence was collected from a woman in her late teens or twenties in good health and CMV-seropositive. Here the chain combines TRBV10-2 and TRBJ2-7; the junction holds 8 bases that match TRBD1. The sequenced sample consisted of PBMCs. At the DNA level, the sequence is TGCGCCAGCAGTGAGGACAGGGGAACCTACGAGCAGTACTTC. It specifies CASSEDRGTYEQYF.